This T cell receptor beta chain originates from a study of blood T cell repertoires in COVID-19. Study summary: The United States, Italy and Spain were the sources of the acute and convalescent COVID-19 samples. PBMCs, B-cell-depleted T cells, or T cells were the source of the cDNA or gDNA that made up the material.

Original processing methods: Estimates of nucleated cell counts were drawn from the amplification of reference gene primers. Sequencing used immunoSEQ multiplex PCR; TCRdb keeps in-frame clones, though not all of them. That table is the source of V, J and clone size, and D and trimming were worked out from the DNA. The table has about 200,000 clones, 80% to 85% seen once. This clone has more than one count but fewer than ten. CDR1 LNHDA and CDR2 SQIVND come from the germline V gene (reference sequence). The V gene end was trimmed by 5 bases and the J gene end by 1 base; junction bases not matched to a gene: 2. The CDR3 is 14 residues long.

The chain joins TRBV19 to TRBJ2-1, with 7 bases matching TRBD1. Material for sequencing was peripheral blood. This receptor was obtained from a human donor in a cohort sampled during active COVID-19. CDR3 nucleotide sequence: TGTGCCAGTAGTTACAGGGGTTCCTACAATGAGCAGTTCTTC. Its protein product is CASSYRGSYNEQFF. Full variable domain (remainder filled in from reference TRBV19 and TRBJ2-1): DGGITQSPKYLFRKEGQNVTLSCEQNLNHDAMYWYRQDPGQGLRLIYYSQIVNDFQKGDIAEGYSVSREKKESFPLTVTSAQKNPTAFYLCASSYRGSYNEQFFGPGTRLTVL.